This T cell receptor beta chain was observed in a study of CD8 T cells in ankylosing spondylitis. Whole-study findings and limits: Seemingly distinctive of ankylosing spondylitis blood was a TCR beta motif formed by eight highly homologous variants. Earlier studies detected some motif variants in reactive arthritis synovial fluid and blood.

The CDR3 loop spans 19 amino acids. V lost 0 bases and J lost 0; bases outside the gene matches: 8. Germline V gene data show CDR1 as LGHDT and CDR2 as YNNKEL (reference sequence). Via MiXCR, TCRdb re-called the 5' RACE reads, giving one row per CDR3 protein. The repertoire holds 250,000 to 400,000 distinct CDR3 sequences, with around a tenth as singletons. Only a few counts were recorded for this clonotype. Its antigen is unknown. V and J are TRBV3-1 and TRBJ2-6; 7 bases line up with TRBD1. The TCR was taken from a female donor with ankylosing spondylitis or in good health (not recorded which). Sequenced input: blood, either unsorted or a sorted T cell fraction (not recorded which). CDR3 in amino acids: CASSQDRRTGISGANVLTF. CDR3 in DNA: TGTGCCAGCAGCCAAGATAGGAGGACAGGTATCTCTGGGGCCAACGTCCTGACTTTC.